This T cell receptor beta chain emerged from a study of chemoradiotherapy in HPV16-positive cancers. This CDR3 has 18 amino acids. V was clipped by 2 bases and J by 1 base; unmatched bases: 8. Some clones are missing from TCRdb's copy, which holds only in-frame ones; the method was immunoSEQ multiplex PCR. The data hold approximately 7,000 clones, with approximately 81% observed a single time. This TCR came from a human donor with HPV-associated anogenital cancer. The chain is built from TRBV23-1 and TRBJ2-1; 10 bases fit TRBD2. TRBV23-1 is reported as an ORF; its role is uncertain. Sequencing used tumor tissue, obtained from a patient who underwent chemoradiotherapy. This CDR3 is CASSQRLKREGSYNEQFF. In nucleotides, the CDR3 is TGCGCCAGCAGTCAACGCCTAAAGCGGGAGGGGTCCTACAATGAGCAGTTCTTC.